A selection of T cell receptor beta chains follows, all from one sample in a study of blood T cell repertoires in COVID-19. TCRdb's table, derived via immunoSEQ multiplex PCR, lists solely in-frame clones and lacks some. This sample has 300,000 to 400,000 clones; approximately 87% occur once, and the top ten carry under 6.5%. Sequenced material: peripheral blood. Receptors were obtained from a woman aged 50 to 60 with COVID-19, enrolled during active disease. Both conserved end residues are part of each CDR3. The D gene is left open where the match is weak. Some rows mark clone size as missing; the rest say once, few, many or name a class of expanded clone.

clone size	D gene	J gene	V gene	CDR3 protein	CDR3 DNA
.	TRBD1	TRBJ1-1	TRBV29-1	CSTWTGRTEAFF	TGCAGCACCTGGACAGGTCGAACTGAAGCTTTCTTT
.	.	TRBJ2-5	TRBV7-3	CASSLTVGPQETQYF	TGTGCCAGCAGCTTAACGGTGGGCCCGCAGGAGACCCAGTACTTC
.	TRBD2	TRBJ2-1	TRBV3-1/TRBV3-2	CASSQTSGFLNEQFF	TGTGCCAGCAGCCAAACTAGCGGGTTTCTCAATGAGCAGTTCTTC
once	TRBD1	TRBJ1-2	TRBV27	CASSFTGQYGYTF	TGTGCCAGCAGTTTCACGGGACAGTACGGCTACACCTTC
.	.	TRBJ2-4	TRBV19	CASLSGVLGKNIQYF	TGTGCCAGCCTCTCGGGGGTCCTGGGCAAAAACATTCAGTACTTC
.	.	TRBJ2-6	TRBV2	CASYSLSGANVLTF	TGTGCCAGCTACAGTTTGTCTGGGGCCAACGTCCTGACTTTC
.	TRBD1	TRBJ1-2	TRBV5-5	CASSTPGTGRGYTF	TGTGCCAGCAGCACCCCCGGGACAGGGCGCGGCTACACCTTC
.	.	TRBJ2-2	TRBV6-5	CASSSYPTGELFF	TGTGCCAGCAGTTCCTACCCGACCGGGGAGCTGTTTTTT
once	TRBD1	TRBJ2-3	TRBV7-8	CASRPPLGQGSTDTQYF	TGTGCCAGCAGACCCCCTTTGGGACAGGGGAGCACAGATACGCAGTATTTT
.	.	TRBJ2-1	TRBV24-1	CATSDFRQDNEQFF	TGTGCCACCAGTGATTTCAGACAGGACAATGAGCAGTTCTTC
.	TRBD2	TRBJ2-7	TRBV5-1	CASSLEGLVGALAYEQYF	TGCGCCAGCAGCTTGGAGGGACTAGTAGGTGCGCTGGCCTACGAGCAGTACTTC
.	.	TRBJ2-5	TRBV4-1	CASSQVLVLGGETQYF	TGCGCCAGCAGCCAAGTTCTCGTGTTAGGGGGAGAGACCCAGTACTTC
once	TRBD2	TRBJ2-3	TRBV19	CASSFRTSGRALSDTQYF	TGTGCCAGTAGTTTCCGGACTAGCGGGAGGGCCCTCAGTGATACGCAGTATTTT
.	.	TRBJ2-7	TRBV29-1	CSVGQSYEQYF	TGCAGCGTTGGTCAGTCCTACGAGCAGTACTTC
.	.	TRBJ2-3	TRBV29-1	CSVETDTDTQYF	TGCAGCGTTGAGACTGACACAGATACGCAGTATTTT
.	.	TRBJ2-7	TRBV4-1	CASSQDSDRRRGEQYF	TGCGCCAGCAGCCAAGATAGTGACAGACGGAGGGGCGAGCAGTACTTC
.	.	TRBJ1-2	TRBV5-8	CASSRKTGFGGYTF	TGTGCCAGCAGCCGAAAAACAGGGTTTGGCGGCTACACCTTC